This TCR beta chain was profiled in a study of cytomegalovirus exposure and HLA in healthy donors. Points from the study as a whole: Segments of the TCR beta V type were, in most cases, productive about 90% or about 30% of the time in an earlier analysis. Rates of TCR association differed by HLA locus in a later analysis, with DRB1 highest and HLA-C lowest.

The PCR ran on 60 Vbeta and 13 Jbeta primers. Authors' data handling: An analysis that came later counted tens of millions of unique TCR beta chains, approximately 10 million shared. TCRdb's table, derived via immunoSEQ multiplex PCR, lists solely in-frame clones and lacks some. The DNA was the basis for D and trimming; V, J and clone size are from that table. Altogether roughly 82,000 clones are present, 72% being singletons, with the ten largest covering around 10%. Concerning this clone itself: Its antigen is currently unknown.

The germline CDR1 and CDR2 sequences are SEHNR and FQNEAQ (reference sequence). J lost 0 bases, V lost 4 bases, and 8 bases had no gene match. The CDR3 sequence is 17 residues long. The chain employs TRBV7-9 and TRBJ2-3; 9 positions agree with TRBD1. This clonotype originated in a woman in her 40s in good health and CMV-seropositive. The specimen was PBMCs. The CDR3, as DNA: TGTGCCAGCAGCTCCCTACAGGGGGCGGCTAGCACAGATACGCAGTATTTT. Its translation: CASSSLQGAASTDTQYF.